Below are 14 T cell receptor beta chains sequenced from a single sample in a study of blood T cells in healthy people across ages. It was with a sample-barcoded 5' primer and a J-beta primer mix that a second PCR of about 7 to 12 cycles was run. TCRdb called the 5' RACE reads again in MiXCR, with one record for every CDR3 protein. The sample carries hundreds of thousands of distinct CDR3 sequences, about 30% recorded once. Sequenced material: blood. Source of these receptors: a woman of 80 years or more in good health.

V usage is TRBV2 and J usage is TRBJ1-2, with 7 bases lining up with TRBD1. CDR1 and CDR2 (germline): SNHLY, FYNNEI. CDR3 length: 14 amino acids. Losses at the gene ends were 5 bases for V and 7 bases for J; bases not matched to a gene: 10. CDR3 sequence reads: CASSQLQGNGGYTF. The CDR3 nucleotides are TGTGCCAGCAGTCAACTACAGGGGAACGGTGGCTACACCTTC. The full variable domain, in which reference TRBV2 and TRBJ1-2 provide the parts outside the CDR3, is EPEVTQTPSHQVTQMGQEVILRCVPISNHLYFYWYRQILGQKVEFLVSFYNNEISEKSEIFDDQFSVERPDGSNFTLKIRSTKLEDSAMYFCASSQLQGNGGYTFGSGTRLTVV.

The sample holds a few counts of this clonotype. CDR3 nucleotides: TGTGCCAGCAGTCCTCTGGGGGGCATAAGGAATCAGCCCCAGCATTTT. Translated: CASSPLGGIRNQPQHF. The genes are TRBV6-5 and TRBJ1-5, with a possible D match to TRBD1 (6 bases). Trimming pared 5 bases from V and 4 bases from J, leaving 18 bases between. The CDR3 is 16 amino acids. Germline values: CDR1 MNHEY, CDR2 SVGAGI.

This clonotype was recorded many times. The J gene is TRBJ1-5, the V gene TRBV9; the D gene is possibly TRBD1 (6 bases). From germline, CDR1 is SGDLS and CDR2 YYNGEE. The V end lost 0 bases, the J end lost 5 bases, and 9 bases lay between the germline ends. CDR3 length equals 14 residues. CDR3 bases: TGTGCCAGCAGCGTAGGGCCAGGGGATCAGCCCCAGCATTTT. This encodes CASSVGPGDQPQHF. Combining the CDR3 with reference TRBV9 and TRBJ1-5 gives the whole variable domain DSGVTQTPKHLITATGQRVTLRCSPRSGDLSVYWYQQSLDQGLQFLIQYYNGEERAKGNILERFSAQQFPDLHSELNLSSLELGDSALYFCASSVGPGDQPQHFGDGTRLSIL.

The chain combines TRBV20-1 with TRBJ2-5; D is ambiguous. The CDR3 extends over 14 amino acids. Trimming shortened V by 4 bases and J by 5 bases, and 17 bases separated the two germline ends. Germline-derived CDR1 and CDR2 are DFQATT and SNEGSKA (reference sequence). CDR3 DNA sequence: TGCAGTGCTACAGGCTCGAGATCATCGGAGACCCAGTACTTC. Translation gives CSATGSRSSETQYF.

For this clonotype: This may come from a read error, since a much larger clone is one base off. The genes are TRBV20-1 and TRBJ2-7, with D perhaps assigned TRBD1 or TRBD2 (6 bases each). The germline V gene has CDR1 DFQATT and CDR2 SNEGSKA (reference sequence). The CDR3 consists of 11 residues. The chain's CDR3 is CSARRGAEPYF. In nucleotides, the CDR3 is TGCAGTGCTAGAAGGGGGGCAGAGCCGTACTTC.

This clonotype was detected many times. This rearrangement joins TRBV11-2 to TRBJ2-1; weak D call: TRBD1 (6 bases). This CDR3 region has 14 residues. Germline lookup yields CDR1 SGHAT and CDR2 FQNNGV. V shed 5 bases and J shed 12 bases, with 20 bases lying between them. The CDR3 coding sequence is TGTGCCAGCAGCCAAACCCTCCGGGACAAACTGCAGTTCTTC. Its protein is CASSQTLRDKLQFF.

Many counts were recorded for this clonotype. The chain employs TRBV5-5 and TRBJ2-1; D not resolved. With 0 bases removed from V and 5 bases from J, the gap between germline ends came to 9 bases. The CDR3 covers 14 residues. CDR1 and CDR2 (germline): SGHKS, YYEKEE (reference sequence). The CDR3 loop is CASSLAGVNNEQFF. CDR3 bases: TGTGCCAGCAGCTTGGCGGGCGTCAACAATGAGCAGTTCTTC.

For the CDR3, the DNA is TGCAGTGCTGGGAAGGGGGGGCCCCAAGAGACCCAGTACTTC. This sequence encodes CSAGKGGPQETQYF. The chain joins TRBV20-1 to TRBJ2-5; the D gene is possibly TRBD2 (7 bases). The CDR3 sequence is 14 residues long. Germline CDR1 DFQATT, CDR2 SNEGSKA (reference sequence). V gave up 5 bases and J gave up 1 base, with 14 bases separating them.

Comments on this clonotype: A much larger clone differs by one base, so this may be a read error. V and J are TRBV5-6 and TRBJ1-5; no clear D gene. CDR3 length equals 13 residues. CDR1 is SGHDT, CDR2 YYEEEE, per germline. V lost 4 bases and J lost 6, with 11 bases in between. For the CDR3, the DNA is TGTGCCAGCAGCCCGGCGGGTTGTCAGCCCCAGCATTTT. Translation gives CASSPAGCQPQHF.

This chain uses TRBV25-1 with TRBJ1-6; 7 bases align to TRBD1. Trimming at V came to 6 bases and at J to 7 bases, leaving 12 bases not matched to a gene. The CDR3 is 16 amino acids. Germline V lookup: CDR1 MGHDK, CDR2 SYGVNS. The CDR3 region has the DNA TGTGCCAGCAGGGGCCCAGGGGGGACCCCGAATTCACCCCTCCACTTT. This translates into CASRGPGGTPNSPLHF.

Regarding this clonotype: This may stem from a read error, because a much larger clone lies one nucleotide away. The CDR3 region has the DNA TGTGCCAGCAGCGACCCCTACGGGATGGGACTGTTTTTT. Protein sequence: CASSDPYGMGLFF. V gene TRBV7-2 combines with J gene TRBJ1-4, with no clear D. The CDR3 is made up of 13 amino acids. The V and J ends lost 5 bases and 13 bases respectively, with 17 bases between them. In germline, CDR1 is SGHTA, CDR2 FQGNSA.

This clonotype came up a few times. A much larger clone is a single base away; this may be a read error. V usage is TRBV10-2 and J usage is TRBJ2-7; D may be TRBD1 (6 bases). Germline V gene sequence: CDR1 WSHSY, CDR2 SAAADI. The V end lost 3 bases, the J end lost 6 bases, and 15 bases lay between the germline ends. The CDR3 extends over 14 amino acids. The CDR3 loop is CASSDTGLRGEQYF. The CDR3 nucleotides are TGCGCCAGCAGTGATACAGGGCTTAGGGGCGAGCAGTACTTC.

This clonotype was seen a few times. A read error may be the cause here, since a much bigger clone is one base away. The J gene is TRBJ2-1, the V gene TRBV11-1; possibly TRBD2 for D (6 bases). Germline V gene sequence: CDR1 SGHAT, CDR2 FQDESV (reference sequence). The CDR3 has 16 amino acids. Here the CDR3 reads CANSLRSRRVNNEQFF. The CDR3, as DNA: TGTGCCAACAGCCTGAGATCGAGGAGGGTAAACAATGAGCAGTTCTTC.

The chain has TRBV25-1 and TRBJ2-7; a possible D gene is TRBD1 (6 bases). Trimming shortened V by 6 bases and J by 3 bases, and 18 bases separated the two germline ends. Germline-derived CDR1 and CDR2 are MGHDK and SYGVNS. This CDR3 has 15 amino acids. CDR3 loop: CASRLDRPFLYEQYF. In DNA form, the CDR3 reads TGTGCCAGCAGACTTGACAGGCCCTTCCTCTACGAGCAGTACTTC.